This paragraph reports one T cell receptor (beta chain). The antigen remains undetermined. CDR1 is SEHNR, CDR2 FQNEAQ, per germline (reference sequence). V lost 5 bases and J 0 bases, leaving 14 bases between the germline ends. The CDR3 consists of 15 residues. These data originate in a study of PD-L1 blockade in urothelial cancer. The study's findings and limits: The study found that durable-benefit patients expanded tumor-associated blood clones more at 3 weeks.

Each patient contributed between 1 and 8 total time points of blood mononuclear cells, pretreatment and during treatment. The assay was immunoSEQ multiplex PCR, and TCRdb's table has in-frame clones only and misses some. The sample has about 82,000 clones, 82% seen once. The material sequenced was PBMCs, taken around atezolizumab (anti-PD-L1) treatment. The genes are TRBV7-9 and TRBJ2-7, with a possible D match to TRBD2 (6 bases). This TCR was sampled from a man between 65 and 85 years old with urothelial cancer. Written as DNA, the CDR3 is TGTGCCAGCAGCACGGGACTGGAGAACTCCTACGAGCAGTACTTC. Protein product: CASSTGLENSYEQYF.